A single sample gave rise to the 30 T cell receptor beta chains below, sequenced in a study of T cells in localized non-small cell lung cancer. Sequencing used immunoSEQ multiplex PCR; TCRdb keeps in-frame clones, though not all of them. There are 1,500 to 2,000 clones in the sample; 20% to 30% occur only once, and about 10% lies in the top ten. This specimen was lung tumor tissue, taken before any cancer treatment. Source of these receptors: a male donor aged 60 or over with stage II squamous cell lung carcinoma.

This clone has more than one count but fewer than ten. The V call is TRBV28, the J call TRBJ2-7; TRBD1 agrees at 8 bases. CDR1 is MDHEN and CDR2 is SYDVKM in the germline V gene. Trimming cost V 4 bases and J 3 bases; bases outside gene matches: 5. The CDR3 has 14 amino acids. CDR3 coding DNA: TGTGCCAGCAGTTACAGGGGGGATTTCTACGAGCAGTACTTC. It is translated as CASSYRGDFYEQYF.

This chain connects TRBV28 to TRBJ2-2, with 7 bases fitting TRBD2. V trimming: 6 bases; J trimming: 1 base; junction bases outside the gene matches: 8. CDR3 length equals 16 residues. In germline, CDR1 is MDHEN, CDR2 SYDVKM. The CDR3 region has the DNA TGTGCCAGCAGCTTGACTTTAGCGGGGAACACCGGGGAGCTGTTTTTT. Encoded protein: CASSLTLAGNTGELFF.

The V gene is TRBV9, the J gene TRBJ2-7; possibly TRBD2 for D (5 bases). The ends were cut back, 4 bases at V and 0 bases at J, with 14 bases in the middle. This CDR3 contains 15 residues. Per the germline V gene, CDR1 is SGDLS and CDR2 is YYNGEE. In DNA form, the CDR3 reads TGTGCCAGCAGCTCGAGGACGGGATACTCCTACGAGCAGTACTTC. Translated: CASSSRTGYSYEQYF.

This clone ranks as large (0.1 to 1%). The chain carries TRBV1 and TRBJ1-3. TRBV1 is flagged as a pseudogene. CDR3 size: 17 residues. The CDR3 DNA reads TGCGCCAGCAGGCCTGAAGTGGCCCTGAGCTCTGGAAACACCATATATTTT. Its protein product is CASRPEVALSSGNTIYF.

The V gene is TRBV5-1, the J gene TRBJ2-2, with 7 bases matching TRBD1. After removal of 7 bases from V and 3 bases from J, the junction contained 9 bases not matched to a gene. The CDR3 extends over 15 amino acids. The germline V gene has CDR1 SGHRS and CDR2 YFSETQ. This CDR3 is CASRASGQHTGELFF. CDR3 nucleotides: TGCGCCAGCCGTGCTTCGGGACAGCACACCGGGGAGCTGTTTTTT. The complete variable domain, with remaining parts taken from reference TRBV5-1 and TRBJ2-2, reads KAGVTQTPRYLIKTRGQQVTLSCSPISGHRSVSWYQQTPGQGLQFLFEYFSETQRNKGNFPGRFSGRQFSNSRSEMNVSTLELGDSALYLCASRASGQHTGELFFGEGSRLTVL.

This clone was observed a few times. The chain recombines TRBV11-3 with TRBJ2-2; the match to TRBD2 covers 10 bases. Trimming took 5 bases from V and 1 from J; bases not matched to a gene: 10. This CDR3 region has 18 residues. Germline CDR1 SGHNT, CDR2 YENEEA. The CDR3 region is CASSTMKGLAENTGELFF. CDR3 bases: TGTGCCAGCAGCACCATGAAAGGACTAGCGGAGAACACCGGGGAGCTGTTTTTT.

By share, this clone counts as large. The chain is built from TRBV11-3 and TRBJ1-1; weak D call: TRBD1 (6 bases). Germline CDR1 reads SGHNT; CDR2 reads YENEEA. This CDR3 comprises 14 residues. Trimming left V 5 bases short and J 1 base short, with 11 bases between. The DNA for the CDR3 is TGTGCCAGCAGCCGGACGGACAGGAACACTGAAGCTTTCTTT. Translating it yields CASSRTDRNTEAFF. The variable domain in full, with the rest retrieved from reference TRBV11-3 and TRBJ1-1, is EAGVVQSPRYKIIEKKQPVAFWCNPISGHNTLYWYLQNLGQGPELLIRYENEEAVDDSQLPKDRFSAERLKGVDSTLKIQPAELGDSAVYLCASSRTDRNTEAFFGQGTRLTVV.

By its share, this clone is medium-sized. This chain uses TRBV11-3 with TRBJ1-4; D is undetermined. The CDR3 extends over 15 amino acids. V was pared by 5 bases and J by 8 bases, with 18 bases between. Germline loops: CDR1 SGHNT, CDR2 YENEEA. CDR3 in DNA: TGTGCCAGCAGCACCGGACTGGGGTACCGGGAAAAACTGTTTTTT. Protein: CASSTGLGYREKLFF.

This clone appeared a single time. In DNA form, the CDR3 reads TGTGCCAGCAGGGTTGGACTAGCGGGAGTCCCCTCTATCGATACGCAGTATTTT. Residues: CASRVGLAGVPSIDTQYF. This chain links TRBV28 with TRBJ2-3; 13 bases line up with TRBD2. J was trimmed by 6 bases and V by 6 bases; bases with no gene match: 15. The germline V gene encodes CDR1 MDHEN and CDR2 SYDVKM. This CDR3 spans 18 amino acids. Together with reference TRBV28 and TRBJ2-3, the CDR3 gives the full variable domain: DVKVTQSSRYLVKRTGEKVFLECVQDMDHENMFWYRQDPGLGLRLIYFSYDVKMKEKGDIPEGYSVSREKKERFSLILESASTNQTSMYLCASRVGLAGVPSIDTQYFGPGTRLTVL.

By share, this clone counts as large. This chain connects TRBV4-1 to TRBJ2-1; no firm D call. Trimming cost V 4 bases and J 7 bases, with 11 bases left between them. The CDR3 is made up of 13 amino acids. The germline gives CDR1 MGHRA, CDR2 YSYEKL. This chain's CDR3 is CASSLNPLNEQFF. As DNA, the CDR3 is TGCGCCAGCAGCCTTAACCCTCTGAATGAGCAGTTCTTC.

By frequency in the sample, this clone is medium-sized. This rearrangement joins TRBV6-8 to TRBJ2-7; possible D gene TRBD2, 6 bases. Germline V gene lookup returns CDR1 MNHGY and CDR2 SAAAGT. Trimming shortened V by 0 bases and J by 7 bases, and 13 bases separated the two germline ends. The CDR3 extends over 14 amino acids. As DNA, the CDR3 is TGTGCCAGCAGTTACTCGGGGGGACCGCCGGAGCAGTACTTC. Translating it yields CASSYSGGPPEQYF.

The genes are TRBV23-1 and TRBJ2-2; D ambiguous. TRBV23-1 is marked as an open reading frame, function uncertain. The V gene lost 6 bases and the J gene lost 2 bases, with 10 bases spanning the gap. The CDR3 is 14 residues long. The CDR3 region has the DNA TGCGCCAGCAGCCAAGATCCTAACACCGGGGAGCTGTTTTTT. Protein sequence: CASSQDPNTGELFF.

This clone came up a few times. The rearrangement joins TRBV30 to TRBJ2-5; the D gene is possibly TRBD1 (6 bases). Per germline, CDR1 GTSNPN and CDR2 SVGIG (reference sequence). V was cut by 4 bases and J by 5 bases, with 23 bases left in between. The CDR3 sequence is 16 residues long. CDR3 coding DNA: TGTGCCTGGATGATCTCCAGGGGTTTGGGCGGGGAGACCCAGTACTTC. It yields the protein CAWMISRGLGGETQYF. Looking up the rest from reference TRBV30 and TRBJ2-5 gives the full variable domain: SQTIHQWPATLVQPVGSPLSLECTVEGTSNPNLYWYRQAAGRGLQLLFYSVGIGQISSEVPQNLSASRPQDRQFILSSKKLLLSDSGFYLCAWMISRGLGGETQYFGPGTRLLVL.

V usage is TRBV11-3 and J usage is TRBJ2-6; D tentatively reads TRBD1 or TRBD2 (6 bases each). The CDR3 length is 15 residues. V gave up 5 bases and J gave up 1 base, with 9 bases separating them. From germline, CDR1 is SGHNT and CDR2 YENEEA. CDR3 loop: CASSQGGSGANVLTF. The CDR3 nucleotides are TGTGCCAGCAGCCAAGGGGGGTCTGGGGCCAACGTCCTGACTTTC.

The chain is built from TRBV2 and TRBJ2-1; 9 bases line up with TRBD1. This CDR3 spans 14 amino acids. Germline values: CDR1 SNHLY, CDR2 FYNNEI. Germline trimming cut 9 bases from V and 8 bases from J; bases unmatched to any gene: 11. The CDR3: CARRGQGIEDEQFF. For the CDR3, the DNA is TGTGCCAGGAGGGGACAGGGAATAGAGGATGAGCAGTTCTTC.

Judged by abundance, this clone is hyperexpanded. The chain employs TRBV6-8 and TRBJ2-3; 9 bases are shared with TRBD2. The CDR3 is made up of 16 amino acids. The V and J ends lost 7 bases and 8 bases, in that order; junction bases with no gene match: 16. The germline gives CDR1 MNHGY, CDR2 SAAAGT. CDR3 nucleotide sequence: TGTGCCAGCAACCCTCAGGGTAGCGGGAGTTCTGGTACGCAGTATTTT. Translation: CASNPQGSGSSGTQYF.

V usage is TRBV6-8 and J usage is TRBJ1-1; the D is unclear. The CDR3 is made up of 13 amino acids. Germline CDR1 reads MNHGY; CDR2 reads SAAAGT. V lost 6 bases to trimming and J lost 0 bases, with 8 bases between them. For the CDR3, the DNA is TGTGCCAGCAGGCTACAGATGAACACTGAAGCTTTCTTT. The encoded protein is CASRLQMNTEAFF.

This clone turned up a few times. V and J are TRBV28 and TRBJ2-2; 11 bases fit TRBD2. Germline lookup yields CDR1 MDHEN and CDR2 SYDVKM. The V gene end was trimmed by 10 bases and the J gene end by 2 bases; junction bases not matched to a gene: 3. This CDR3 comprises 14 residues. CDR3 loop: CAILAGGNTGELFF. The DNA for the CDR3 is TGTGCCATCCTAGCGGGAGGAAACACCGGGGAGCTGTTTTTT.

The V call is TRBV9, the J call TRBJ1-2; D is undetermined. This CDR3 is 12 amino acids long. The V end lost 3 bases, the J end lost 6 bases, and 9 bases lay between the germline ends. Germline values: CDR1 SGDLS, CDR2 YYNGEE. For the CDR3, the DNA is TGTGCCAGCAGCGGGTCGGCCGATGGCTACACCTTC. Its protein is CASSGSADGYTF.

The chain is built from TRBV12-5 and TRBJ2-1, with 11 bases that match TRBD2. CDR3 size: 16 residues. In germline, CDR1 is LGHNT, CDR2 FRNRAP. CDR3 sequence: CASTDMGLADYNEQFF. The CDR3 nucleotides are TGTGCCAGCACCGATATGGGACTAGCGGATTACAATGAGCAGTTCTTC. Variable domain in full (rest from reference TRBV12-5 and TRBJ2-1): DARVTQTPRHKVTEMGQEVTMRCQPILGHNTVFWYRQTMMQGLELLAYFRNRAPLDDSGMPKDRFSAEMPDATLATLKIQPSEPRDSAVYFCASTDMGLADYNEQFFGPGTRLTVL.

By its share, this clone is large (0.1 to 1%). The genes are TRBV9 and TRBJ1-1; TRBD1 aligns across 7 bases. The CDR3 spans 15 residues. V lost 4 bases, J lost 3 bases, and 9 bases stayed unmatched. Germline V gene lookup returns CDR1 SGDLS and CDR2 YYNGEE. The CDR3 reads CASSYTGELHTEAFF. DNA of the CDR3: TGTGCCAGCAGCTACACAGGGGAGCTTCACACTGAAGCTTTCTTT. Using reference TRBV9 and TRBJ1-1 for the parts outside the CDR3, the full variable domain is DSGVTQTPKHLITATGQRVTLRCSPRSGDLSVYWYQQSLDQGLQFLIQYYNGEERAKGNILERFSAQQFPDLHSELNLSSLELGDSALYFCASSYTGELHTEAFFGQGTRLTVV.

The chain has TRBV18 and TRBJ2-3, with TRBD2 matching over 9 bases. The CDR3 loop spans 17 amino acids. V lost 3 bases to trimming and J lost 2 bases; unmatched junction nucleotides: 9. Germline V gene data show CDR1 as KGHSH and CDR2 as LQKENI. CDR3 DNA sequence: TGTGCCAGCTCACCCCAGGCTAGCGGGACCGCCACAGATACGCAGTATTTT. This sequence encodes CASSPQASGTATDTQYF.

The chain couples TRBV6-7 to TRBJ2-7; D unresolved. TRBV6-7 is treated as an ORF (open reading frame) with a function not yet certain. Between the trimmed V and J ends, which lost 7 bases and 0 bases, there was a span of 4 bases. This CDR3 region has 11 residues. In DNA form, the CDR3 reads TGTGCCAGCAAAGCCTCCTACGAGCAGTACTTC. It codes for CASKASYEQYF.

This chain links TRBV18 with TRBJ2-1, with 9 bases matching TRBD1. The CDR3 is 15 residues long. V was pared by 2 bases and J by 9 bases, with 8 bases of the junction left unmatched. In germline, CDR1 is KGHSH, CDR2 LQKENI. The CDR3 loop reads CASSPMGQGLGEQFF. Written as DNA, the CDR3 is TGTGCCAGCTCACCAATGGGACAGGGTTTAGGTGAGCAGTTCTTC. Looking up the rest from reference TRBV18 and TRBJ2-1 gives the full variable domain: NAGVMQNPRHLVRRRGQEARLRCSPMKGHSHVYWYRQLPEEGLKFMVYLQKENIIDESGMPKERFSAEFPKEGPSILRIQQVVRGDSAAYFCASSPMGQGLGEQFFGPGTRLTVL.

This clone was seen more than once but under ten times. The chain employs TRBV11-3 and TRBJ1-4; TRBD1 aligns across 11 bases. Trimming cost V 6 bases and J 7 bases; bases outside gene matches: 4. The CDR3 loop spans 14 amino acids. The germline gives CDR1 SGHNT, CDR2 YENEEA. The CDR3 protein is CASSQGTGGEKLFF. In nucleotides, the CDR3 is TGTGCCAGCAGTCAAGGGACAGGGGGTGAAAAACTGTTTTTT.

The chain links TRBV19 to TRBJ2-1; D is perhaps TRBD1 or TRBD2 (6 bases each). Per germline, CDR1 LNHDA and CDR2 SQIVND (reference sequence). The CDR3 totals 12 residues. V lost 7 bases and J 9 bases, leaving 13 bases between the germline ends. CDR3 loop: CASTIGGSEQFF. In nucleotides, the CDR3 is TGTGCCAGTACCATAGGGGGGAGTGAGCAGTTCTTC.

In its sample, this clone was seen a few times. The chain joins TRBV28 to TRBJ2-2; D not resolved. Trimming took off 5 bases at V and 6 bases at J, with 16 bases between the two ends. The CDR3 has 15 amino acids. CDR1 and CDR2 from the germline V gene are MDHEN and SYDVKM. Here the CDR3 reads CASSPVELSAGELFF. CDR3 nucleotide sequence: TGTGCCAGCAGTCCAGTCGAGTTGTCAGCCGGGGAGCTGTTTTTT.

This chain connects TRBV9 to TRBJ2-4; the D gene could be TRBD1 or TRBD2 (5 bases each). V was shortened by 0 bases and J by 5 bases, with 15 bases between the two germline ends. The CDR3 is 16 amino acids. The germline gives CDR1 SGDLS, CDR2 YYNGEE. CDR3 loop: CASSVGLWDGENIQYF. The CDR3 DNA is TGTGCCAGCAGCGTAGGGCTTTGGGACGGAGAAAACATTCAGTACTTC.

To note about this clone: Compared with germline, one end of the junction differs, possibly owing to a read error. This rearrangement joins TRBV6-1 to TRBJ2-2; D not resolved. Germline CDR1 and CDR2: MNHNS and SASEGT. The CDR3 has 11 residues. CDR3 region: CAISEAGELFF. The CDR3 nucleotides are TGTGCCATCAGTGAAGCCGGGGAGCTGTTTTTT.

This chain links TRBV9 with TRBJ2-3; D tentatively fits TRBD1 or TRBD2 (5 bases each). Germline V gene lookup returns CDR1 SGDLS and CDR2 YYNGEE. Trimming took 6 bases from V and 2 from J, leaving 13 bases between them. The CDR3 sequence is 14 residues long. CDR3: CASTRGTLTDTQYF. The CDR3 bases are TGTGCCAGCACCCGAGGGACCCTCACAGATACGCAGTATTTT. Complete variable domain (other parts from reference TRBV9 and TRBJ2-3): DSGVTQTPKHLITATGQRVTLRCSPRSGDLSVYWYQQSLDQGLQFLIQYYNGEERAKGNILERFSAQQFPDLHSELNLSSLELGDSALYFCASTRGTLTDTQYFGPGTRLTVL.